What follows are 16 T cell receptor beta chains derived from one specimen sequenced in a study of T cell responses to AZD1222 COVID-19 vaccine. Assay used: immunoSEQ multiplex PCR; TCRdb lists only in-frame clones, some missing. Of tens of thousands of clones in the sample, approximately 89% were seen once. The sequencing used peripheral blood, collected on day 0 of MenACWY control vaccination. These receptors were collected from an adult in good health.

This sequence joins TRBV18 and TRBJ2-3; D possibly corresponds to TRBD2 (5 bases). V was clipped by 0 bases and J by 4 bases, with 8 bases between them. The CDR3 sequence is 14 residues long. Looked up from germline, CDR1 is KGHSH and CDR2 is LQKENI. Written as DNA, the CDR3 is TGTGCCAGCTCACCACCCGGCGGGCCAGATACGCAGTATTTT. This sequence encodes CASSPPGGPDTQYF.

The genes are TRBV2 and TRBJ1-4; TRBD1 matches 9 bases. Germline CDR1 is SNHLY and CDR2 is FYNNEI. J was trimmed by 5 bases and V by 6 bases; bases with no gene match: 7. The CDR3 is 15 amino acids. CDR3 nucleotides: TGTGCCAGCAGGTGGACAGGGGACTCAAATGAAAAACTGTTTTTT. This translates into CASRWTGDSNEKLFF.

This chain links TRBV5-8 with TRBJ2-5; D might be TRBD1 (5 bases). The V end lost 0 bases, the J end lost 4 bases, and 7 bases lay between the germline ends. CDR1 is SGHTS, CDR2 YDEGEE, per germline. CDR3 size: 13 residues. The DNA of the CDR3 is TGTGCCAGCAGCTTGGAGGGGCTAGAGACCCAGTACTTC. Encoded protein: CASSLEGLETQYF.

This clone was counted between two and nine times. This chain uses TRBV6-5 with TRBJ2-7; D is possibly TRBD1 (6 bases). The CDR3 runs to 13 residues. V lost 10 bases to trimming and J lost 3 bases, with 16 bases between them. Germline-derived CDR1 and CDR2 are MNHEY and SVGAGI. The CDR3: CATGQGFGYEQYF. CDR3 bases: TGTGCCACCGGTCAGGGGTTTGGCTACGAGCAGTACTTC.

The V call is TRBV28, the J call TRBJ1-5, with D unresolved. The V and J ends lost 0 bases and 4 bases respectively, with 7 bases between them. This CDR3 contains 14 residues. Germline V CDR1 and CDR2: MDHEN, SYDVKM. The CDR3 is CASSLWGSNQPQHF. CDR3 DNA sequence: TGTGCCAGCAGTTTATGGGGGAGTAATCAGCCCCAGCATTTT.

The chain employs TRBV19 and TRBJ2-7, with D tentatively TRBD2 (6 bases). This CDR3 is 13 amino acids long. Germline V gene data show CDR1 as LNHDA and CDR2 as SQIVND (reference sequence). The V end lost 4 bases, the J end lost 2 bases, and 9 bases lay between the germline ends. DNA for the CDR3: TGTGCCAGTAGTAGCGGGACGGCCTACGAGCAGTACTTC. This translates into CASSSGTAYEQYF.

The chain joins TRBV5-6 to TRBJ1-6; no definite D call. In germline, CDR1 is SGHDT, CDR2 YYEEEE. Trimming removed 4 bases from V and 8 bases from J, with 13 bases in between. The CDR3 is 14 amino acids. DNA for the CDR3: TGTGCCAGCAGCAAGACGGGTTGGGATTCACCCCTCCACTTT. Translation: CASSKTGWDSPLHF.

The chain employs TRBV10-1 and TRBJ2-7; D could derive from TRBD1 or TRBD2 (5 bases each). V was cut by 0 bases and J by 5 bases, with 8 bases left in between. The germline V gene has CDR1 WNHNN and CDR2 SYGVQD (reference sequence). The CDR3 contains 13 residues. The CDR3 is CASSESGVNEQYF. In nucleotides, the CDR3 is TGCGCCAGCAGTGAGTCGGGGGTGAACGAGCAGTACTTC.

CDR3 bases: TGTGCCAGCAATAAAGCGGGAGGGCCGAAGGAGACCCAGTACTTC. Its translation: CASNKAGGPKETQYF. The chain joins TRBV28 to TRBJ2-5; 10 bases line up with TRBD2. The germline CDR1 and CDR2 sequences are MDHEN and SYDVKM. J gave up 5 bases and V 7 bases, and 10 bases lay outside the gene matches. The CDR3 is 15 amino acids.

J is TRBJ1-6 and V is TRBV2; 8 nucleotides align to TRBD1. This CDR3 contains 14 residues. Trimming removed 3 bases from V and 7 bases from J; junction bases left unmatched: 2. Germline V gene sequence: CDR1 SNHLY, CDR2 FYNNEI. CDR3 nucleotides: TGTGCCAGCAGTGAGAGGACAGGGAATTCACCCCTCCACTTT. Its translation is CASSERTGNSPLHF.

The chain combines TRBV3-1 (or the pseudogene TRBV3-2) with TRBJ1-1; no clear D gene. V lost 4 bases and J lost 1, with 7 bases in between. The CDR3 extends over 13 amino acids. Germline V gives CDR1 LGHDT, CDR2 YNNKEL (reference sequence). The CDR3 is CASSLRQNTEAFF. DNA for the CDR3: TGTGCCAGCAGCCTTCGACAGAACACTGAAGCTTTCTTT.

This chain joins TRBV5-6 and TRBJ1-2, with D perhaps matching TRBD1 (5 bases). Trimming removed 0 bases from V and 2 bases from J, with 8 bases in between. Germline CDR1 is SGHDT and CDR2 is YYEEEE. This CDR3 has 14 amino acids. CDR3 protein: CASSLGGINYGYTF. In nucleotides, the CDR3 is TGTGCCAGCAGCTTGGGGGGGATCAACTATGGCTACACCTTC.

The V gene is TRBV5-1, the J gene TRBJ2-3; 9 bases are shared with TRBD2. The CDR3 has 16 amino acids. Germline-derived CDR1 and CDR2 are SGHRS and YFSETQ. With V trimmed by 3 bases and J by 0 bases, 5 bases remained unmatched. CDR3 loop: CASSSSSGTSTDTQYF. Here the CDR3 DNA reads TGCGCCAGCAGCTCCTCTAGCGGGACTAGCACAGATACGCAGTATTTT.

The V and J genes are TRBV5-1 and TRBJ1-4; no definite D call. CDR1 and CDR2 from the germline V gene are SGHRS and YFSETQ. The CDR3 has 14 residues. With 1 base removed from V and 5 bases from J, the gap between germline ends came to 9 bases. CDR3 in DNA: TGCGCCAGCAGCTTGTACAACCGCAATGAAAAACTGTTTTTT. It encodes CASSLYNRNEKLFF.

This clone is termed large. The rearrangement uses TRBV15 and TRBJ2-1; D is perhaps TRBD2 (7 bases). CDR1 is LNHNV, CDR2 YYDKDF, per germline (reference sequence). Trimming shortened V by 8 bases and J by 0 bases, and 23 bases separated the two germline ends. There are 18 residues in the CDR3. The CDR3 loop is CATSLFGGPRGSYNEQFF. DNA of the CDR3: TGTGCCACCTCCCTGTTCGGGGGGCCAAGAGGCTCCTACAATGAGCAGTTCTTC. The full variable domain, completed using reference TRBV15 and TRBJ2-1, is DAMVIQNPRYQVTQFGKPVTLSCSQTLNHNVMYWYQQKSSQAPKLLFHYYDKDFNNEADTPDNFQSRRPNTSFCFLDIRSPGLGDTAMYLCATSLFGGPRGSYNEQFFGPGTRLTVL.

This chain links TRBV2 with TRBJ2-6, with 7 nucleotides matching TRBD1. The V and J ends lost 6 bases and 2 bases, in that order; junction bases with no gene match: 4. The germline V gene encodes CDR1 SNHLY and CDR2 FYNNEI. The CDR3 length is 15 residues. CDR3 bases: TGTGCCAGCAGGACAGGGCTTGCTGGGGCCAACGTCCTGACTTTC. Residues: CASRTGLAGANVLTF. Using reference TRBV2 and TRBJ2-6 for the parts outside the CDR3, the full variable domain is EPEVTQTPSHQVTQMGQEVILRCVPISNHLYFYWYRQILGQKVEFLVSFYNNEISEKSEIFDDQFSVERPDGSNFTLKIRSTKLEDSAMYFCASRTGLAGANVLTFGAGSRLTVL.